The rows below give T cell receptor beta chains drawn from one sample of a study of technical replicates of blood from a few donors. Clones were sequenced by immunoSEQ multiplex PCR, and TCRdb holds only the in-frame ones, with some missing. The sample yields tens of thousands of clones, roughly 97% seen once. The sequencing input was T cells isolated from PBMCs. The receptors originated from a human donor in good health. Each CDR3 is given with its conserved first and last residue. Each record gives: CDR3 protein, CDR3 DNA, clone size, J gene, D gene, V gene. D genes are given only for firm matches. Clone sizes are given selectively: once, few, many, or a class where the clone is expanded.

CDR3 protein: CASSKTGDYRVTDTDTQYF
CDR3 DNA: TGTGCCAGCAGCAAGACGGGGGACTACAGGGTTACGGACACAGATACGCAGTATTTT
clone size: few
J gene: TRBJ2-3
D gene: .
V gene: TRBV5-4

CDR3 protein: CASRIRGNEQFF
CDR3 DNA: TGTGCCAGTAGAATCAGGGGCAATGAGCAGTTCTTC
clone size: .
J gene: TRBJ2-1
D gene: .
V gene: TRBV19

CDR3 protein: CASRLGLAGYNEQFF
CDR3 DNA: TGCGCCAGCAGATTGGGGCTAGCGGGGTACAATGAGCAGTTCTTC
clone size: once
J gene: TRBJ2-1
D gene: TRBD2
V gene: TRBV10-2

CDR3 protein: CASSSGNYEQYF
CDR3 DNA: TGTGCCAGCAGTTCAGGGAACTACGAGCAGTACTTC
clone size: .
J gene: TRBJ2-7
D gene: .
V gene: TRBV6-5

CDR3 protein: CASSWTSGSNNEQFF
CDR3 DNA: TGTGCCAGCAGTTGGACTAGCGGAAGTAACAATGAGCAGTTCTTC
clone size: .
J gene: TRBJ2-1
D gene: TRBD2
V gene: TRBV27

CDR3 protein: CASKAGQDSGELFF
CDR3 DNA: TGTGCCAGCAAAGCGGGACAGGACAGCGGGGAGCTGTTTTTT
clone size: .
J gene: TRBJ2-2
D gene: .
V gene: TRBV28

CDR3 protein: CASSKALGGEKEAFF
CDR3 DNA: TGTGCCAGCAGCAAAGCGCTAGGGGGGGAAAAAGAAGCTTTCTTT
clone size: .
J gene: TRBJ1-1
D gene: .
V gene: TRBV21-1

CDR3 protein: CASSPTDSPFVEQYF
CDR3 DNA: TGTGCCAGCTCACCCACGGACAGCCCTTTCGTAGAGCAGTACTTC
clone size: .
J gene: TRBJ2-7
D gene: .
V gene: TRBV18

CDR3 protein: CASSPFGTGANTGELFF
CDR3 DNA: TGTGCCAGCTCACCATTCGGGACAGGGGCCAACACCGGGGAGCTGTTTTTT
clone size: .
J gene: TRBJ2-2
D gene: TRBD1
V gene: TRBV18

CDR3 protein: CAWSGQSYEQYF
CDR3 DNA: TGTGCCTGGAGTGGACAGTCCTACGAGCAGTACTTC
clone size: .
J gene: TRBJ2-7
D gene: .
V gene: TRBV30

CDR3 protein: CASSHAGTGVVEQYF
CDR3 DNA: TGCGCCAGCAGCCATGCCGGGACAGGGGTTGTCGAGCAGTACTTC
clone size: .
J gene: TRBJ2-7
D gene: TRBD1
V gene: TRBV4-1

CDR3 protein: CASSQGLTGGGEAFF
CDR3 DNA: TGCGCCAGCAGCCAAGGGCTGACCGGGGGGGGTGAAGCTTTCTTT
clone size: .
J gene: TRBJ1-1
D gene: .
V gene: TRBV4-1

CDR3 protein: CASSHWRDGNEKLFF
CDR3 DNA: TGTGCCAGCAGTCATTGGAGGGATGGGAATGAAAAACTGTTTTTT
clone size: .
J gene: TRBJ1-4
D gene: .
V gene: TRBV11-2

CDR3 protein: CASSFGANYGYTF
CDR3 DNA: TGCGCCAGCAGCTTTGGAGCTAACTATGGCTACACCTTC
clone size: .
J gene: TRBJ1-2
D gene: .
V gene: TRBV5-1

CDR3 protein: CASSYYTGGNTDTQYF
CDR3 DNA: TGTGCCAGCAGTTACTATACAGGGGGGAACACAGATACGCAGTATTTT
clone size: .
J gene: TRBJ2-3
D gene: TRBD1
V gene: TRBV6-5

CDR3 protein: CASSQVQDRPYEQYF
CDR3 DNA: TGCGCCAGCAGCCAAGTACAGGACAGGCCGTACGAGCAGTACTTC
clone size: once
J gene: TRBJ2-7
D gene: TRBD1
V gene: TRBV4-1

CDR3 protein: CASSYVPGGSTQYF
CDR3 DNA: TGTGCCAGCAGTTACGTCCCAGGGGGCAGTACGCAGTATTTT
clone size: .
J gene: TRBJ2-3
D gene: TRBD1
V gene: TRBV6-5

CDR3 protein: CASSTIGAYEQYF
CDR3 DNA: TGTGCCAGCAGCACCATAGGGGCCTACGAGCAGTACTTC
clone size: .
J gene: TRBJ2-7
D gene: .
V gene: TRBV27

CDR3 protein: CASSLPGTGELFF
CDR3 DNA: TGTGCCAGCAGCTTACCGGGTACTGGGGAGCTGTTTTTT
clone size: .
J gene: TRBJ2-2
D gene: .
V gene: TRBV11-3

CDR3 protein: CASSPIGSSPHNEQFF
CDR3 DNA: TGTGCCAGCAGTCCAATCGGGAGTAGTCCACACAATGAGCAGTTCTTC
clone size: once
J gene: TRBJ2-1
D gene: .
V gene: TRBV7-7

CDR3 protein: CATSLGGAYEQYF
CDR3 DNA: TGTGCCACCAGCCTGGGAGGGGCCTACGAGCAGTACTTC
clone size: .
J gene: TRBJ2-7
D gene: TRBD2
V gene: TRBV15

CDR3 protein: CASSWEVKNGYTF
CDR3 DNA: TGTGCCAGCAGTTGGGAGGTGAAGAACGGCTACACCTTC
clone size: .
J gene: TRBJ1-2
D gene: .
V gene: TRBV6-9

CDR3 protein: CASSELAGRNYGYTF
CDR3 DNA: TGTGCCAGCAGTGAATTAGCGGGACGTAACTATGGCTACACCTTC
clone size: .
J gene: TRBJ1-2
D gene: .
V gene: TRBV6-1

CDR3 protein: CASSGTSGSVELFF
CDR3 DNA: TGTGCCAGCAGCGGGACTAGCGGGAGTGTGGAGCTGTTTTTT
clone size: .
J gene: TRBJ2-2
D gene: TRBD2
V gene: TRBV7-9

CDR3 protein: CASRPSRKGRDQPQHF
CDR3 DNA: TGTGCCAGCAGGCCATCTAGGAAGGGGCGCGATCAGCCCCAGCATTTT
clone size: .
J gene: TRBJ1-5
D gene: .
V gene: TRBV6-6

CDR3 protein: CASRRTGTTYEQYF
CDR3 DNA: TGTGCCAGCAGGAGAACAGGGACAACCTACGAGCAGTACTTC
clone size: .
J gene: TRBJ2-7
D gene: .
V gene: TRBV11-3

CDR3 protein: CAWDLLQGTGELFF
CDR3 DNA: TGTGCCTGGGACTTACTACAGGGAACCGGGGAGCTGTTTTTT
clone size: .
J gene: TRBJ2-2
D gene: .
V gene: TRBV30

CDR3 protein: CASSDPRTGETQYF
CDR3 DNA: TGTGCCAGCAGCGATCCGAGGACAGGGGAGACCCAGTACTTC
clone size: .
J gene: TRBJ2-5
D gene: TRBD1
V gene: TRBV7-9

CDR3 protein: CASSLVSEAFF
CDR3 DNA: TGTGCCAGCAGCTTGGTTAGTGAAGCTTTCTTT
clone size: .
J gene: TRBJ1-1
D gene: .
V gene: TRBV5-6

CDR3 protein: CASSREAKNIQYF
CDR3 DNA: TGTGCCAGCAGCCGGGAGGCCAAAAACATTCAGTACTTC
clone size: .
J gene: TRBJ2-4
D gene: .
V gene: TRBV6-6

CDR3 protein: CASSQEMDSGRLGQPQHF
CDR3 DNA: TGCGCCAGCAGCCAAGAAATGGACTCCGGGCGGTTAGGTCAGCCCCAGCATTTT
clone size: .
J gene: TRBJ1-5
D gene: .
V gene: TRBV4-1

CDR3 protein: CASRSRGGSSGYTF
CDR3 DNA: TGTGCCAGCAGATCCAGAGGGGGAAGTAGTGGCTACACCTTC
clone size: .
J gene: TRBJ1-2
D gene: .
V gene: TRBV6-1

CDR3 protein: CASSYPSSPTGAAQFF
CDR3 DNA: TGTGCCAGCAGTTACCCATCTAGCCCAACAGGGGCCGCACAGTTCTTC
clone size: .
J gene: TRBJ2-1
D gene: TRBD1
V gene: TRBV6-6

CDR3 protein: CASSQSGVRGSYNEQFF
CDR3 DNA: TGTGCCAGCAGCCAATCCGGGGTCCGGGGCTCCTACAATGAGCAGTTCTTC
clone size: .
J gene: TRBJ2-1
D gene: .
V gene: TRBV4-2

CDR3 protein: CASSHNERSSYEQYF
CDR3 DNA: TGTGCCAGCAGCCATAATGAGCGGAGCTCCTACGAGCAGTACTTC
clone size: .
J gene: TRBJ2-7
D gene: .
V gene: TRBV4-2

CDR3 protein: CASSYTGQGGRQPQHF
CDR3 DNA: TGTGCCAGCAGTTACACGGGACAGGGGGGACGCCAGCCCCAGCATTTT
clone size: .
J gene: TRBJ1-5
D gene: TRBD1
V gene: TRBV6-6

CDR3 protein: CASSLAGDSERYEQYF
CDR3 DNA: TGCGCCAGCAGCTTGGCCGGGGACAGCGAGAGATACGAGCAGTACTTC
clone size: .
J gene: TRBJ2-7
D gene: TRBD1
V gene: TRBV5-1

CDR3 protein: CASSSGTGGHEQYF
CDR3 DNA: TGTGCCAGCAGCTCCGGGACAGGGGGCCACGAGCAGTACTTC
clone size: .
J gene: TRBJ2-7
D gene: TRBD1
V gene: TRBV7-8

CDR3 protein: CASSLLLSSNTEAFF
CDR3 DNA: TGTGCCAGCAGTTTATTGTTGTCCTCGAACACTGAAGCTTTCTTT
clone size: .
J gene: TRBJ1-1
D gene: .
V gene: TRBV28

CDR3 protein: CASSFRQGSYEQYF
CDR3 DNA: TGCGCCAGCAGCTTTCGACAGGGCTCCTACGAGCAGTACTTC
clone size: .
J gene: TRBJ2-7
D gene: TRBD1
V gene: TRBV5-1

CDR3 protein: CASSEGRVSGELFF
CDR3 DNA: TGCGCCAGCAGCGAAGGCAGGGTATCCGGGGAGCTGTTTTTT
clone size: .
J gene: TRBJ2-2
D gene: .
V gene: TRBV5-1

CDR3 protein: CASSPQAVPGYEQYF
CDR3 DNA: TGTGCCAGCAGTCCCCAAGCGGTCCCCGGCTACGAGCAGTACTTC
clone size: .
J gene: TRBJ2-7
D gene: .
V gene: TRBV28

CDR3 protein: CASSLGATVGELFF
CDR3 DNA: TGTGCCAGCAGCTTAGGGGCCACGGTAGGGGAGCTGTTTTTT
clone size: .
J gene: TRBJ2-2
D gene: .
V gene: TRBV11-3

CDR3 protein: CASSSLSLAYYGYTF
CDR3 DNA: TGTGCCAGCAGCTCCTTAAGTCTGGCCTACTATGGCTACACCTTC
clone size: .
J gene: TRBJ1-2
D gene: .
V gene: TRBV5-6

CDR3 protein: CSVVINEQFF
CDR3 DNA: TGCAGCGTTGTAATCAATGAGCAGTTCTTC
clone size: once
J gene: TRBJ2-1
D gene: .
V gene: TRBV29-1

CDR3 protein: CASSRQGARVTDTQYF
CDR3 DNA: TGTGCCAGCAGTCGACAGGGGGCGCGGGTCACAGATACGCAGTATTTT
clone size: .
J gene: TRBJ2-3
D gene: TRBD1
V gene: TRBV5-4

CDR3 protein: CASSPRRDGAGLWSNEQFF
CDR3 DNA: TGTGCCAGCAGCCCACGGCGGGACGGGGCCGGACTATGGTCCAATGAGCAGTTCTTC
clone size: .
J gene: TRBJ2-1
D gene: .
V gene: TRBV7-9

CDR3 protein: CASSVSGPNTEAFF
CDR3 DNA: TGTGCCAGCAGCGTGAGTGGGCCGAACACTGAAGCTTTCTTT
clone size: .
J gene: TRBJ1-1
D gene: .
V gene: TRBV9

CDR3 protein: CAWSPGGYEQYF
CDR3 DNA: TGTGCCTGGAGCCCAGGGGGATACGAGCAGTACTTC
clone size: .
J gene: TRBJ2-7
D gene: TRBD1
V gene: TRBV30

CDR3 protein: CASRGWDRGNEKLFF
CDR3 DNA: TGTGCCAGCAGGGGATGGGACAGGGGTAATGAAAAACTGTTTTTT
clone size: .
J gene: TRBJ1-4
D gene: TRBD1
V gene: TRBV28

CDR3 protein: CASSLSPFENTGELFF
CDR3 DNA: TGTGCCAGCAGCTTAAGCCCATTTGAGAACACCGGGGAGCTGTTTTTT
clone size: once
J gene: TRBJ2-2
D gene: .
V gene: TRBV7-6

CDR3 protein: CASSIGSGGRAATQYF
CDR3 DNA: TGTGCCAGCAGCATTGGGTCGGGCGGGAGGGCCGCGACCCAGTACTTC
clone size: .
J gene: TRBJ2-5
D gene: TRBD2
V gene: TRBV7-6

CDR3 protein: CASSEPGLGGHEQYF
CDR3 DNA: TGTGCCAGCAGTGAACCGGGACTCGGAGGTCACGAGCAGTACTTC
clone size: .
J gene: TRBJ2-7
D gene: .
V gene: TRBV2

CDR3 protein: CAISEKRQEPQHF
CDR3 DNA: TGTGCCATCAGTGAGAAAAGACAGGAGCCCCAGCATTTT
clone size: .
J gene: TRBJ1-5
D gene: .
V gene: TRBV10-3

CDR3 protein: CASSYSGAYEQYF
CDR3 DNA: TGTGCCAGCAGTTACTCGGGAGCCTACGAGCAGTACTTC
clone size: .
J gene: TRBJ2-7
D gene: .
V gene: TRBV6-5

CDR3 protein: CASSLGQGATDTQYF
CDR3 DNA: TGCGCCAGCAGCCTAGGACAGGGGGCCACAGATACGCAGTATTTT
clone size: .
J gene: TRBJ2-3
D gene: TRBD1
V gene: TRBV4-1

CDR3 protein: CASSFEEEGNEQFF
CDR3 DNA: TGTGCCAGCAGTTTCGAAGAGGAGGGCAATGAGCAGTTCTTC
clone size: .
J gene: TRBJ2-1
D gene: .
V gene: TRBV28